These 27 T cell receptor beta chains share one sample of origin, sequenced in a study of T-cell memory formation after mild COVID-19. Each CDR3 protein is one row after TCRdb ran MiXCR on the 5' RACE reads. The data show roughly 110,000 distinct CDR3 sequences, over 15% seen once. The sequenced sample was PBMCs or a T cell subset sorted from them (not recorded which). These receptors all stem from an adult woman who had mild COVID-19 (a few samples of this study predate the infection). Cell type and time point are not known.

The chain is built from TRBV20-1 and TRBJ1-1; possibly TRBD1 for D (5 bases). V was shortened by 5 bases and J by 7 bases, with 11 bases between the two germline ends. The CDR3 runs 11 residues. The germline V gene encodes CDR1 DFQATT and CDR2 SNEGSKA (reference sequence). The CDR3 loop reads CSAGWDGEAFF. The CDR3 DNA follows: TGCAGTGCTGGTTGGGACGGTGAAGCTTTCTTT.

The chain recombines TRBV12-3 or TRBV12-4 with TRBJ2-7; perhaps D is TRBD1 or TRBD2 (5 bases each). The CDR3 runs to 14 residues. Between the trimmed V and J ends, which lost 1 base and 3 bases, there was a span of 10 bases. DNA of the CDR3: TGTGCCAGCAGTTTAGGGGGACCCTACTACGAGCAGTACTTC. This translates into CASSLGGPYYEQYF.

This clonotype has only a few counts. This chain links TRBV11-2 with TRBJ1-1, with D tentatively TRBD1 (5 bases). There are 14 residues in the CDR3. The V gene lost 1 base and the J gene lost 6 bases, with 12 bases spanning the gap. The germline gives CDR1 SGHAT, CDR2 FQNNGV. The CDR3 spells CASSLGGAVAEAFF. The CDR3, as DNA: TGTGCCAGCAGCTTAGGTGGGGCTGTGGCTGAAGCTTTCTTT.

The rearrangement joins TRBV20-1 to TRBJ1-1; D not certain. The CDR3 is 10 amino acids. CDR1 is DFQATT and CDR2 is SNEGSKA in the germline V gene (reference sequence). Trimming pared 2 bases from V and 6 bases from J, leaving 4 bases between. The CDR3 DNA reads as TGCAGTGCTAGATCCCCTGAAGCTTTCTTT. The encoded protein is CSARSPEAFF.

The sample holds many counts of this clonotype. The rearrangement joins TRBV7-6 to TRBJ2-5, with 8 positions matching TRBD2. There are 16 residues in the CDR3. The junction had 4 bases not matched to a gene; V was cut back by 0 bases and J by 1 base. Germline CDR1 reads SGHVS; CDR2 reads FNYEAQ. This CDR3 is CASSLAGGATQETQYF. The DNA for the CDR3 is TGTGCCAGCAGCTTAGCCGGGGGGGCCACCCAAGAGACCCAGTACTTC.

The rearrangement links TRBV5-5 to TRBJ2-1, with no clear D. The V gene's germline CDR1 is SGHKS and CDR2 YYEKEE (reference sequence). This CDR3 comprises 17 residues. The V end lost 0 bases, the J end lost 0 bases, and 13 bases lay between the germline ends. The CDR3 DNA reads TGTGCCAGCAGCTTGGGTTGGTCGGCAAGCTCCTACAATGAGCAGTTCTTC. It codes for CASSLGWSASSYNEQFF.

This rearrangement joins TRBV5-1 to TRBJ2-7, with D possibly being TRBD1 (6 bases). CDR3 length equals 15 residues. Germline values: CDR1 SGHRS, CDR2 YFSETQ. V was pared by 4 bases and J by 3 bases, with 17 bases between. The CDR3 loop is CASSPGVEEDYEQYF. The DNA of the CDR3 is TGCGCCAGCAGCCCAGGGGTTGAGGAGGACTACGAGCAGTACTTC.

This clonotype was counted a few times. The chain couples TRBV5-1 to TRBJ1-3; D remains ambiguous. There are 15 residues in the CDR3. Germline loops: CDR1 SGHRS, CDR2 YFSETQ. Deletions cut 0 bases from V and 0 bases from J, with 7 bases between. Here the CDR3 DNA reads TGCGCCAGCAGCTTGGAGGCAAGCTCTGGAAACACCATATATTTT. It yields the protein CASSLEASSGNTIYF. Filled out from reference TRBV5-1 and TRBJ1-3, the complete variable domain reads KAGVTQTPRYLIKTRGQQVTLSCSPISGHRSVSWYQQTPGQGLQFLFEYFSETQRNKGNFPGRFSGRQFSNSRSEMNVSTLELGDSALYLCASSLEASSGNTIYFGEGSWLTVV.

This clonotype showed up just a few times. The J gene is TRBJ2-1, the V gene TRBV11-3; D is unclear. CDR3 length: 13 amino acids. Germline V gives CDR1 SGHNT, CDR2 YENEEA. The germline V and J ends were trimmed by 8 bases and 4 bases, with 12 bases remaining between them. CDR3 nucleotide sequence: TGTGCCAGCGCCCCAGATCGATACAATGAGCAGTTCTTC. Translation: CASAPDRYNEQFF.

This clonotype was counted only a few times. The CDR3 here is CASKLTDGAYEQYF. The DNA for the CDR3 is TGCGCCAGCAAATTAACCGACGGCGCCTACGAGCAGTACTTC. The rearrangement joins TRBV5-1 to TRBJ2-7; D gene uncertain. Germline V gives CDR1 SGHRS, CDR2 YFSETQ. Trimming pared 6 bases from V and 2 bases from J, leaving 15 bases between. The length of the CDR3 is 14 residues.

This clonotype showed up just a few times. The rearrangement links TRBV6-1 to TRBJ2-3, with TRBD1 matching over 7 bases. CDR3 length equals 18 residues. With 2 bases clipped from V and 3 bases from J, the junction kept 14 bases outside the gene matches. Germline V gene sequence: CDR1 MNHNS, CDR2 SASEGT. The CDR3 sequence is CASSEYGVTGERTDTQYF. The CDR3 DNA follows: TGTGCCAGCAGTGAATACGGAGTAACAGGGGAGAGGACAGATACGCAGTATTTT.

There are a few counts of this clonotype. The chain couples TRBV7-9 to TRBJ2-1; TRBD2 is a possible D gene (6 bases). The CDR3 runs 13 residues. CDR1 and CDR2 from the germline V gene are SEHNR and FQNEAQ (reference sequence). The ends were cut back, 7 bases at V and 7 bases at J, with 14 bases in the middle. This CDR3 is CASTEEGRNEQFF. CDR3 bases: TGTGCCAGCACCGAGGAGGGTAGGAATGAGCAGTTCTTC.

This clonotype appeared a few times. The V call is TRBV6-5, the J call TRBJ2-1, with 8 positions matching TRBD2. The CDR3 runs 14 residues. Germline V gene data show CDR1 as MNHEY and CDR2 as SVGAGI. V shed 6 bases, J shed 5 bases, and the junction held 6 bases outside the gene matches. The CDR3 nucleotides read TGTGCCAGCAGCTCCGGACTAGCCGACAATGAGCAGTTCTTC. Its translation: CASSSGLADNEQFF.

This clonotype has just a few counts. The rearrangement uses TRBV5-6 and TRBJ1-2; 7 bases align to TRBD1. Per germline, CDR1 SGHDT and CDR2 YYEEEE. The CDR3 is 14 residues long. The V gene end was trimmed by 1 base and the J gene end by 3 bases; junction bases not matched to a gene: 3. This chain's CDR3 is CASSLKQGYYGYTF. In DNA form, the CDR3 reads TGTGCCAGCAGCTTGAAACAGGGGTACTATGGCTACACCTTC. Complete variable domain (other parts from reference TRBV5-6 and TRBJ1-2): DAGVTQSPTHLIKTRGQQVTLRCSPKSGHDTVSWYQQALGQGPQFIFQYYEEEERQRGNFPDRFSGHQFPNYSSELNVNALLLGDSALYLCASSLKQGYYGYTFGSGTRLTVV.

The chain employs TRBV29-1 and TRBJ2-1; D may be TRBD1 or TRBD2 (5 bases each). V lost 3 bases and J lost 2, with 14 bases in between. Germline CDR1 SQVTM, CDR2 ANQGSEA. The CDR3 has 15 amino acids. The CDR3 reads CSVEEVGAPYNEQFF. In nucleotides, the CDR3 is TGCAGCGTTGAGGAGGTAGGGGCCCCCTACAATGAGCAGTTCTTC.

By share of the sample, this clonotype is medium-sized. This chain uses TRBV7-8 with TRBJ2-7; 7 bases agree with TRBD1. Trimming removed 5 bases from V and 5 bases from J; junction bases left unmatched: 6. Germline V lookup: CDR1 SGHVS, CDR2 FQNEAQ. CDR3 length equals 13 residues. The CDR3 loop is CASSPGTADEQYF. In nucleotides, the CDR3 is TGTGCCAGCAGCCCCGGGACAGCCGACGAGCAGTACTTC. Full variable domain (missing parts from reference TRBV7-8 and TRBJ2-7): GAGVSQSPRYKVAKRGQDVALRCDPISGHVSLFWYQQALGQGPEFLTYFQNEAQLDKSGLPSDRFFAERPEGSVSTLKIQRTQQEDSAVYLCASSPGTADEQYFGPGTRLTVT.

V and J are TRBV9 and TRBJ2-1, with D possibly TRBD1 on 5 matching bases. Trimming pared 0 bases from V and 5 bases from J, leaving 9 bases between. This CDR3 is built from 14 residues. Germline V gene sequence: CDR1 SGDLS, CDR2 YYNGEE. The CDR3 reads CASSVDDSNNEQFF. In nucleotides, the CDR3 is TGTGCCAGCAGCGTAGATGACAGCAACAATGAGCAGTTCTTC.

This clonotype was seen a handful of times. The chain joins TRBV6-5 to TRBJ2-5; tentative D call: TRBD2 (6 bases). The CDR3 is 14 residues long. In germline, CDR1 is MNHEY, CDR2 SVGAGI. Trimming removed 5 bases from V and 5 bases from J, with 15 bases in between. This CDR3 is CASSGGRNGETQYF. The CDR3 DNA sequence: TGTGCCAGCAGTGGGGGGAGGAATGGTGAGACCCAGTACTTC.

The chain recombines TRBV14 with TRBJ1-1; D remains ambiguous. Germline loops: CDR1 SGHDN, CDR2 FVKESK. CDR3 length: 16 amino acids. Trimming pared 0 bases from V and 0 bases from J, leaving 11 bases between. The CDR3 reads CASSQEIAWMNTEAFF. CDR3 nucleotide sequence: TGTGCCAGCAGCCAAGAAATCGCCTGGATGAACACTGAAGCTTTCTTT.

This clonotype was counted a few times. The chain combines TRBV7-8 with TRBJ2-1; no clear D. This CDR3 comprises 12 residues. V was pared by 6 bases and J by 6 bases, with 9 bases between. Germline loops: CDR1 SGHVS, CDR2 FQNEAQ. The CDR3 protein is CASRTASNEQFF. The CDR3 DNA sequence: TGTGCCAGCAGGACCGCTTCCAATGAGCAGTTCTTC.

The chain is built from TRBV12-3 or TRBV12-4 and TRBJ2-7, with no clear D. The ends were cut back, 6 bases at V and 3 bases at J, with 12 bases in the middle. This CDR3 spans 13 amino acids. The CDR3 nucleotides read TGTGCCAGCAGCCCGTACATTTACTACGAGCAGTACTTC. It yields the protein CASSPYIYYEQYF.

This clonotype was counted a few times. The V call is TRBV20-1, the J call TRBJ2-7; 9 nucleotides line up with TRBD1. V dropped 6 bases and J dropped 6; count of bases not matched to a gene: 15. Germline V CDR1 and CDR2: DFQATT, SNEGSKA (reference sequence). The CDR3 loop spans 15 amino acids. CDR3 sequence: CSAPQGGQGVSEQYF. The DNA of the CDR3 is TGCAGTGCGCCACAGGGGGGACAGGGAGTTAGCGAGCAGTACTTC.

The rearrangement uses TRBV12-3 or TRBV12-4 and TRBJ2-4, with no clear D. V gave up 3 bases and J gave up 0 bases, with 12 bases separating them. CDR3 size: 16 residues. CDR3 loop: CASSLGSLLAKNIQYF. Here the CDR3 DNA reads TGTGCCAGCAGTTTGGGAAGCCTACTAGCCAAAAACATTCAGTACTTC.

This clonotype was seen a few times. CDR3 bases: TGTGCCAGCAGAGGTTTCGGCTACACCTTC. Protein product: CASRGFGYTF. This chain joins TRBV6-4 and TRBJ1-2, with D hard to call. Trimming took 6 bases from V and 8 from J, leaving 7 bases between them. The CDR3 covers 10 residues. CDR1 is MRHNA and CDR2 is SNTAGT in the germline V gene.

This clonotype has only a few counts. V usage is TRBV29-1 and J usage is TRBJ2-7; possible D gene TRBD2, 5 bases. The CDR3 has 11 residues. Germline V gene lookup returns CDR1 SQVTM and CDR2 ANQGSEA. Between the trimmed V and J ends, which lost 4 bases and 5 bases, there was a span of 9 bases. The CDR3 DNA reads TGCAGCGTTGGAGGGCCGGACGAGCAGTACTTC. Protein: CSVGGPDEQYF.

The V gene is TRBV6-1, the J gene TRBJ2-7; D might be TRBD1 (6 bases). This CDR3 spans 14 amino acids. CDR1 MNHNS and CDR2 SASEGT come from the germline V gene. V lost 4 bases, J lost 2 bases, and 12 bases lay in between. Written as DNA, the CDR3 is TGTGCCAGCAGTGTTATGGGGGCAGCCTACGAGCAGTACTTC. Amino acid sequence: CASSVMGAAYEQYF.

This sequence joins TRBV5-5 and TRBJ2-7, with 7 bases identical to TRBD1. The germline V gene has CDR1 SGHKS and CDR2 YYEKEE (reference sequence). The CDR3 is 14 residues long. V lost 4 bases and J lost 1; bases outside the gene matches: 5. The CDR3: CASSRQGPSYEQYF. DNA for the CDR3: TGTGCCAGCAGCCGACAGGGTCCGTCCTACGAGCAGTACTTC.